These T cell receptor beta chains were read from a single sample in a study of OX40 agonist ivuxolimab in advanced cancers. Only in-frame clones appear in the TCRdb table, and some are missing; sequencing was by immunoSEQ multiplex PCR. The table includes about 70,000 clones, roughly 80% detected once. The input for sequencing was CD4+ or CD8+ T cells sorted from blood, taken in a trial of the OX40 agonist ivuxolimab. These receptors originate from an adult with an advanced solid tumor such as melanoma, head and neck, liver or kidney cancer. CDR3s include the opening cysteine and the closing phenylalanine or tryptophan. The order of the fields is V gene, clone size, J gene, D gene, CDR3 DNA, CDR3 protein. A D gene is named only where the DNA matches it firmly. Some rows have no size entry. The others give once, few or many, or a class for an expanded clone.

TRBV6-5	NA	TRBJ2-5	NA	TGTGCCAGCCGCAAGACAGTGCAAGAGACCCAGTACTTC	CASRKTVQETQYF
TRBV6-5	NA	TRBJ1-2	NA	TGTGCCAGCAGTTACTCGTCAGGGGCCTATGGCTACACCTTC	CASSYSSGAYGYTF
TRBV11-2	few	TRBJ2-3	TRBD2	TGTGCCAGCAGCGCGGGACTAGCGGGAGTTGGAGATACGCAGTATTTT	CASSAGLAGVGDTQYF
TRBV20-1	once	TRBJ2-7	NA	TGCAGTGCTAGTACCGAGCAGTACTTC	CSASTEQYF
TRBV5-4	NA	TRBJ2-1	TRBD2	TGTGCCAGCACCTTAGCGGGAGGGGACCTCAATGAGCAGTTCTTC	CASTLAGGDLNEQFF
TRBV5-1	once	TRBJ1-4	TRBD1	TGCGCCAGCAGCCAGACAGGGATGAGGGAAAAACTGTTTTTT	CASSQTGMREKLFF
TRBV7-2	NA	TRBJ1-2	NA	TGTGCCAGCAGCTTATCGGCCGGTTTTAACTATGGCTACACCTTC	CASSLSAGFNYGYTF
TRBV11-3	few	TRBJ1-1	NA	TGTGCCAGCAGCTTCGGACAGTCGAACACTGAAGCTTTCTTT	CASSFGQSNTEAFF
TRBV30	few	TRBJ1-4	NA	TGTGCCTGGAGTGTAGTCAGACTGGCAACTAATGAAAAACTGTTTTTT	CAWSVVRLATNEKLFF
TRBV5-4	NA	TRBJ2-1	TRBD2	TGTGCCAGCAGCAGCGGGACTAGCGTGGATGAGCAGTTCTTC	CASSSGTSVDEQFF
TRBV2	NA	TRBJ2-3	TRBD2	TGTGCCAGCATTCAGACTAGCGGGGTGAGCACAGATACGCAGTATTTT	CASIQTSGVSTDTQYF
TRBV13	NA	TRBJ2-7	NA	TGTGCCAGCAGCTTACGCGGGACTGCCTACGAGCAGTACTTC	CASSLRGTAYEQYF
TRBV5-8	NA	TRBJ2-6	TRBD1	TGTGCCAGCAGTGACAGGGGGCAATTCTCTGGGGCCAACGTCCTGACTTTC	CASSDRGQFSGANVLTF
TRBV21-1	NA	TRBJ2-1	NA	TGTGCCAGCAGCACCCAAAAGGTCCGGGACTCGAGCTCCTACAATGAGCAGTTCTTC	CASSTQKVRDSSSYNEQFF
TRBV10-3	NA	TRBJ1-6	NA	TGTGCCATCAGTGGTACAGGGATAGGTAATTCACCCCTCCACTTT	CAISGTGIGNSPLHF
TRBV6-5	NA	TRBJ2-3	NA	TGTGCCAGCAGTTACTCTTTAGGGTTTAACACAGATACGCAGTATTTT	CASSYSLGFNTDTQYF
TRBV2	NA	TRBJ2-5	NA	TGTGCCAGCAGTCCACAGAAATCGGGGGAGACCCAGTACTTC	CASSPQKSGETQYF
TRBV5-6	NA	TRBJ1-4	NA	TGTGCCAGCAGCATTCCGAGCAGGGCCGGGGAAAAACTGTTTTTT	CASSIPSRAGEKLFF
TRBV7-2	many	TRBJ1-1	NA	TGTGCCAGCAGCTTACCGACCGCAGGCACTGAAGCTTTCTTT	CASSLPTAGTEAFF
TRBV9	NA	TRBJ1-5	NA	TGTGCCAGCAGCGCCTCTGACGGGGGAGGTCAGCCCCAGCATTTT	CASSASDGGGQPQHF
TRBV20-1	NA	TRBJ2-5	NA	TGCAGTGCTAGCAAGTTGGAGACCCAGTACTTC	CSASKLETQYF
TRBV5-1	once	TRBJ1-5	NA	TGCGCCAGTCCAGGGTTGGATCAGCCCCAGCATTTT	CASPGLDQPQHF
TRBV2	NA	TRBJ2-5	NA	TGTGCCAGCAGTGAGGACCATCAAGAGACCCAGTACTTC	CASSEDHQETQYF
TRBV11-2	NA	TRBJ2-7	NA	TGTGCCAGCAGCCCAGGACCCCAAGGCGTCTCCTACGAGCAGTACTTC	CASSPGPQGVSYEQYF
TRBV7-8	NA	TRBJ1-6	NA	TGTGCCAGCAGCTCCACGGACAGAGGAGTTAATTCACCCCTCCACTTT	CASSSTDRGVNSPLHF
TRBV21-1	NA	TRBJ2-5	NA	TGTGCCAGCAGCAAATTAGGAGGGCCGGCGCAAGAGACCCAGTACTTC	CASSKLGGPAQETQYF
TRBV5-4	NA	TRBJ2-3	TRBD2	TGTGCCAGCAGCCCGGGACTAGCGGGGGTCACAGATACGCAGTATTTT	CASSPGLAGVTDTQYF
TRBV5-4	NA	TRBJ2-1	TRBD2	TGTGCCAGCAGCTTCGGGGGGAGTGAGCAGTTCTTC	CASSFGGSEQFF
TRBV6-1	few	TRBJ1-5	NA	TGTGCCAGCAGCCAGGGGCGACAGCCCCAGCATTTT	CASSQGRQPQHF
TRBV7-2	NA	TRBJ1-1	TRBD1	TGTGCCAGCAGCCTACAGGGACAGGGAGGCACTGAAGCTTTCTTT	CASSLQGQGGTEAFF
TRBV5-1	NA	TRBJ1-1	TRBD1	TGCGCCAGCAGCTTGGACGGGACAGTCGAAGCTTTCTTT	CASSLDGTVEAFF
TRBV5-5	NA	TRBJ2-5	NA	TGTGCCAGCAGCTTGGCCGGGTCCGTGACCCAAGAGACCCAGTACTTC	CASSLAGSVTQETQYF
TRBV11-3	NA	TRBJ2-1	TRBD2	TGTGCCAGCAGCCCGGGGACTAGCGGGGTGGATGAGCAGTTCTTC	CASSPGTSGVDEQFF
TRBV28	NA	TRBJ2-2	TRBD1	TGTGCCAGCAGTTCGGGACAGGGAAGTCGCACCGGGGAGCTGTTTTTT	CASSSGQGSRTGELFF
TRBV28	NA	TRBJ1-2	TRBD1	TGTGCCAGCTACCCTCCCGGGACAGGGGATGGCTACACCTTC	CASYPPGTGDGYTF
TRBV18	NA	TRBJ2-1	NA	TGTGCCAGCTCACCACCATCCCACTACAATGAGCAGTTCTTC	CASSPPSHYNEQFF
TRBV19	few	TRBJ1-5	TRBD1	TGTGCCAGTAGTATGAGGGGGCAGGGTGGCAATCAGCCCCAGCATTTT	CASSMRGQGGNQPQHF
TRBV23-1	NA	TRBJ2-5	NA	TGCGCCAGCAGTCACCAACCCAGGGCATTGACCCAAGAGACCCAGTACTTC	CASSHQPRALTQETQYF
TRBV4-1	once	TRBJ1-4	TRBD1	TGCGCCAGCAGCCAAGATCAGGGGGCCGAAAAACTGTTTTTT	CASSQDQGAEKLFF
TRBV28	NA	TRBJ1-2	NA	TGTGCCAGCAGTTTACTTATAGGGTATGGCTATGGCTACACCTTC	CASSLLIGYGYGYTF
TRBV15	NA	TRBJ2-7	NA	TGTGCCACCAGCATCGGGGGCTCCTCCTACGAGCAGTACTTC	CATSIGGSSYEQYF
TRBV7-9	few	TRBJ1-5	NA	TGTGCCAGCAGCCGGGATGATCAGCCCCAGCATTTT	CASSRDDQPQHF
TRBV7-2	NA	TRBJ1-5	NA	TGTGCCAGCAGCCCGGGGTCCCAGGGGTCTCAGCCCCAGCATTTT	CASSPGSQGSQPQHF
TRBV29-1	NA	TRBJ1-1	NA	TGCAGCAGTAGGACGGTGAACACTGAAGCTTTCTTT	CSSRTVNTEAFF
TRBV5-6	NA	TRBJ2-3	NA	TGTGCCAGCAGCCCGGGACTCCAGAGCACAGATACGCAGTATTTT	CASSPGLQSTDTQYF
TRBV7-9	NA	TRBJ1-6	NA	TGTGCCAGCAGCTTAAATTCGGATTCACCCCTCCACTTT	CASSLNSDSPLHF
TRBV10-3	once	TRBJ2-7	NA	TGTGCCATCAGTGGTCGGGGGAAGCCCTACGAGCAGTACTTC	CAISGRGKPYEQYF